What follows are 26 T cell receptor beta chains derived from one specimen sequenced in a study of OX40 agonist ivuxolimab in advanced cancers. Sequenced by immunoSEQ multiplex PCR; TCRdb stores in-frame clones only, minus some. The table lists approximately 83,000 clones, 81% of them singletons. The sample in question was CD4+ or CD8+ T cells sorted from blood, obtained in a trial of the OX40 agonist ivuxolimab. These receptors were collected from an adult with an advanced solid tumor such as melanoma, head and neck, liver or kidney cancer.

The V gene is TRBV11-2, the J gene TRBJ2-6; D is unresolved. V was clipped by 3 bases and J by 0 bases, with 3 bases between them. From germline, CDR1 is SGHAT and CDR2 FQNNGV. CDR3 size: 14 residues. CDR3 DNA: TGTGCCAGCAGCTTTGGCTCTGGGGCCAACGTCCTGACTTTC. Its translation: CASSFGSGANVLTF.

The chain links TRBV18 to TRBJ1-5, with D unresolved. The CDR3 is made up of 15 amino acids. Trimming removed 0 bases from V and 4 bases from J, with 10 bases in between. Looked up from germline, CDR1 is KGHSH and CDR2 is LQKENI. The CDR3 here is CASSPPGGINQPQHF. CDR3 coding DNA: TGTGCCAGCTCACCACCGGGAGGGATAAATCAGCCCCAGCATTTT.

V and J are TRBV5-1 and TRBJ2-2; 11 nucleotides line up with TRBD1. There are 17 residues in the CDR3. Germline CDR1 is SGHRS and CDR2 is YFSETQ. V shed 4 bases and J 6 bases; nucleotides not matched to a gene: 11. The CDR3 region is CASSAGTGGSYAGELFF. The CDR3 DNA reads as TGCGCCAGCAGCGCCGGGACAGGGGGTAGCTATGCCGGGGAGCTGTTTTTT.

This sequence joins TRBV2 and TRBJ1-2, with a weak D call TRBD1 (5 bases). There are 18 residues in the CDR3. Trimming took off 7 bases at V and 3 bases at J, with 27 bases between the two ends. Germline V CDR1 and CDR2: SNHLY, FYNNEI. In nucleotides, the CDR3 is TGTGCCAGCAATCCCGGAGACTTACAGGAGCTAAAGGACTATGGCTACACCTTC. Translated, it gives CASNPGDLQELKDYGYTF.

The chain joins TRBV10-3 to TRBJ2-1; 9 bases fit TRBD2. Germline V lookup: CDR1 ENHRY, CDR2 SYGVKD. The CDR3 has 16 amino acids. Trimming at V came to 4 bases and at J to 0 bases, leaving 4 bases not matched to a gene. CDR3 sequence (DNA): TGTGCCATCAGTGTGGGTAGCGGGAGCTCCTACAATGAGCAGTTCTTC. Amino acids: CAISVGSGSSYNEQFF.

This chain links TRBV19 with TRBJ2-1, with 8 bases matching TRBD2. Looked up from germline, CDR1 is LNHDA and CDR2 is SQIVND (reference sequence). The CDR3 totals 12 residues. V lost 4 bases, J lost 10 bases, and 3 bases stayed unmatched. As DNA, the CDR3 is TGTGCCAGTAGTACATCTAGCGGGGAGCAGTTCTTC. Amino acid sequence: CASSTSSGEQFF.

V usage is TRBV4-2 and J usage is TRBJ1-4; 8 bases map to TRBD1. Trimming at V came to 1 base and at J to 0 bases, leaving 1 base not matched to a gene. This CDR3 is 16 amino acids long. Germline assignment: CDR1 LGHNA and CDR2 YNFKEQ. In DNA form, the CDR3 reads TGTGCCAGCAGCCAAGGGACAGGGTCAACTAATGAAAAACTGTTTTTT. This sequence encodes CASSQGTGSTNEKLFF.

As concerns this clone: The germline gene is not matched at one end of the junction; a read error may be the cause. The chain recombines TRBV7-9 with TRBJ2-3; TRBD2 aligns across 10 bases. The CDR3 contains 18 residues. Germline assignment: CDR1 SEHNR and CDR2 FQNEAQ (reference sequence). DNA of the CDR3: TGTGCCAGCACCTTAGGGTCTAGCGGGAGATCTAGCGCAGATACGCAGTATTTT. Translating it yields CASTLGSSGRSSADTQYF.

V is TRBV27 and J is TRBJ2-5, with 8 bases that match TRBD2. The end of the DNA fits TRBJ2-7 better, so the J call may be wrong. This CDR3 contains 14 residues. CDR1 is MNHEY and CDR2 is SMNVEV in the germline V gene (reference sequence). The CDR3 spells CASSLSRGGYEQYF. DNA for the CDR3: TGTGCCAGCAGTTTATCTCGGGGGGGCTACGAGCAGTACTTC.

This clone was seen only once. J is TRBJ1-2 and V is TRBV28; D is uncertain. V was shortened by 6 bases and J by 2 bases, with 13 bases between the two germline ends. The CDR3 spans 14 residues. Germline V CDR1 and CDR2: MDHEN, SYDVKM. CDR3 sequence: CASRVSQENYGYTF. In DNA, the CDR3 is TGTGCCAGCAGAGTAAGCCAGGAGAACTATGGCTACACCTTC.

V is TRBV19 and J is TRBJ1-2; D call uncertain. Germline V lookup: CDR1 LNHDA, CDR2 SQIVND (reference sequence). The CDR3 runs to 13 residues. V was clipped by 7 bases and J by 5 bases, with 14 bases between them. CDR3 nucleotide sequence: TGTGCCAGTAAGTTCCAGGACCGTTATGGCTACACCTTC. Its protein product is CASKFQDRYGYTF.

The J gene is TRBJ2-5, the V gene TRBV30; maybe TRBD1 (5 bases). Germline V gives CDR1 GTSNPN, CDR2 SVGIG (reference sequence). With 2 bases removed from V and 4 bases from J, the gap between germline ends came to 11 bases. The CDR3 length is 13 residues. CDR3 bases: TGTGCCTGGAGTTCCCCAGGGTCAGAGACCCAGTACTTC. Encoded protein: CAWSSPGSETQYF. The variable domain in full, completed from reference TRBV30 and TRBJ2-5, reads SQTIHQWPATLVQPVGSPLSLECTVEGTSNPNLYWYRQAAGRGLQLLFYSVGIGQISSEVPQNLSASRPQDRQFILSSKKLLLSDSGFYLCAWSSPGSETQYFGPGTRLLVL.

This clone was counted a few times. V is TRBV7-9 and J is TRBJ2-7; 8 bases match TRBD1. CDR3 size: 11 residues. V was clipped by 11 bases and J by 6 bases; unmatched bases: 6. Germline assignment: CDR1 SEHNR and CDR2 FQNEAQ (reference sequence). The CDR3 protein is CASSGGGEQYF. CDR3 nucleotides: TGTGCCTCCTCAGGGGGCGGCGAGCAGTACTTC.

CDR3 in DNA: TGTGCCAGCAGCAGGGGGCGAAACACCGGGGAGCTGTTTTTT. It yields the protein CASSRGRNTGELFF. The chain links TRBV7-3 to TRBJ2-2; the match to TRBD1 covers 7 bases. The CDR3 extends over 14 amino acids. J lost 2 bases, V lost 5 bases, and 2 bases had no gene match. Germline CDR1 and CDR2: SGHTA and FQGTGA. Combining the CDR3 with reference TRBV7-3 and TRBJ2-2 gives the whole variable domain GAGVSQTPSNKVTEKGKYVELRCDPISGHTALYWYRQSLGQGPEFLIYFQGTGAADDSGLPNDRFFAVRPEGSVSTLKIQRTERGDSAVYLCASSRGRNTGELFFGEGSRLTVL.

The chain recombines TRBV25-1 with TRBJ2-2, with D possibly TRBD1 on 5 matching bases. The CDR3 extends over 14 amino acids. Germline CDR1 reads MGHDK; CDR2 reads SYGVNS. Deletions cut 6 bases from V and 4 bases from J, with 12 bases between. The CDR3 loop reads CASRKDNPTGELFF. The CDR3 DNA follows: TGTGCCAGCAGGAAGGACAACCCCACCGGGGAGCTGTTTTTT.

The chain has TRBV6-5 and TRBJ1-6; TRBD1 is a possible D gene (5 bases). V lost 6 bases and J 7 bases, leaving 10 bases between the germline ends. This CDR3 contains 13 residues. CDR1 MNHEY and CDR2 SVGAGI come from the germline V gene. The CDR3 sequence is CASSRRENSPLHF. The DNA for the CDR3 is TGTGCCAGCAGCCGCAGGGAGAATTCACCCCTCCACTTT.

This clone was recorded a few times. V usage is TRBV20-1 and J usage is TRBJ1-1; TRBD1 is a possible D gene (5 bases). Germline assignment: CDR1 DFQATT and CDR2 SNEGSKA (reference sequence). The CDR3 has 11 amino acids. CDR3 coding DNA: TGCAGCGGAGGGGTGAACACTGAAGCTTTCTTT. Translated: CSGGVNTEAFF.

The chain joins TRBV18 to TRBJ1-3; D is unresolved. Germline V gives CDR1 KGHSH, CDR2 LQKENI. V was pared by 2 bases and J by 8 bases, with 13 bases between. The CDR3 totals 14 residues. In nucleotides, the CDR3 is TGTGCCAGCTCACCATTTCGGCAAGTTGACACCATATATTTT. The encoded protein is CASSPFRQVDTIYF.

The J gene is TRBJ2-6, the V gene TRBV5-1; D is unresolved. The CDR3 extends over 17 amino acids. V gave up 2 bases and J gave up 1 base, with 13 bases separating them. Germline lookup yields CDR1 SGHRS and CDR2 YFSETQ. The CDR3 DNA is TGCGCCAGCAGCTTTTCGTCACGCGTATCTGGGGCCAACGTCCTGACTTTC. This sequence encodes CASSFSSRVSGANVLTF.

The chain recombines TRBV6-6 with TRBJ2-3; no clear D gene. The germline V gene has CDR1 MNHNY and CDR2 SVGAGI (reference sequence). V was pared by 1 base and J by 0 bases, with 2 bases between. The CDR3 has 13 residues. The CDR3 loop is CASSYYSTDTQYF. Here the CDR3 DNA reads TGTGCCAGCAGTTACTATAGCACAGATACGCAGTATTTT.

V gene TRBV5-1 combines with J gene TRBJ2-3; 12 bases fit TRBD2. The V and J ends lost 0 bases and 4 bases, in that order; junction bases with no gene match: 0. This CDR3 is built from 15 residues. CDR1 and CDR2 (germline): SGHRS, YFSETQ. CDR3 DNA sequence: TGCGCCAGCAGCTTGGGACTAGCGGGAGCAGATACGCAGTATTTT. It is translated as CASSLGLAGADTQYF.

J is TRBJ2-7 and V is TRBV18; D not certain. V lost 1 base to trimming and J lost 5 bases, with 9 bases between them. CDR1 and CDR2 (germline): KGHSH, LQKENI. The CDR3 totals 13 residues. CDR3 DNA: TGTGCCAGCTCACCACTAAGCGAGGACGAGCAGTACTTC. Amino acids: CASSPLSEDEQYF.

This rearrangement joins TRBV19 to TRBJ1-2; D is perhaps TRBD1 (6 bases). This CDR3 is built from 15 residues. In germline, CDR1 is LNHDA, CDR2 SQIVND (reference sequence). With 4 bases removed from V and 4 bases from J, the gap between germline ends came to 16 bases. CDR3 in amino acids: CASSTESSGVYGYTF. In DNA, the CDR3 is TGTGCCAGTAGTACCGAGAGTTCAGGGGTCTATGGCTACACCTTC.

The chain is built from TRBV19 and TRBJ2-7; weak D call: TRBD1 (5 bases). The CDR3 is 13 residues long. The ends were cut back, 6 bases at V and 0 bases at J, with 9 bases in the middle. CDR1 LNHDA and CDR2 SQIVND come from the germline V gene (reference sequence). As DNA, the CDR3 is TGTGCCAGTAGGTCGGACACCTCCTACGAGCAGTACTTC. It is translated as CASRSDTSYEQYF. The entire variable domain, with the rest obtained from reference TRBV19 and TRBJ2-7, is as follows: DGGITQSPKYLFRKEGQNVTLSCEQNLNHDAMYWYRQDPGQGLRLIYYSQIVNDFQKGDIAEGYSVSREKKESFPLTVTSAQKNPTAFYLCASRSDTSYEQYFGPGTRLTVT.

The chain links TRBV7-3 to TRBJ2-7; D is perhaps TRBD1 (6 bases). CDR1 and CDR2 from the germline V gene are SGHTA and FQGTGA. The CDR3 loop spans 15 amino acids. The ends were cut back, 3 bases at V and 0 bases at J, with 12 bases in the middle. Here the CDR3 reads CASSLRDINSYEQYF. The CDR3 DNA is TGTGCCAGCAGCTTGAGGGACATCAACTCCTACGAGCAGTACTTC.

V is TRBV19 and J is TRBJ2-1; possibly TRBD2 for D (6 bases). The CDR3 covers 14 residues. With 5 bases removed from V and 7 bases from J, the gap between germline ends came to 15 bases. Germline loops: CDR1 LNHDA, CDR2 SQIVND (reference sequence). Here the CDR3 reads CASSPRGTKNEQFF. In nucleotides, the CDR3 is TGTGCCAGTAGTCCCCGGGGGACCAAGAATGAGCAGTTCTTC.